The T cell receptor (beta chain) under discussion was sequenced for a study of blood T cell repertoires in COVID-19. As for the study in general: Sample material is recorded as cDNA or gDNA derived from T cells, B-cell-depleted T cells, or PBMCs.

This clone was seen a single time. V lost 5 bases to trimming and J lost 4 bases; unmatched junction nucleotides: 10. This CDR3 spans 15 amino acids. Germline V gene lookup returns CDR1 SGHRS and CDR2 YFSETQ. The assay was immunoSEQ multiplex PCR, and TCRdb's table has in-frame clones only and misses some. The sample includes around 210,000 clones, over 75% of them seen just once. The clonotype comes from a man over 45 with COVID-19, enrolled during active disease. The chain carries TRBV5-1 and TRBJ2-5, with 8 bases identical to TRBD1. Sequenced: peripheral blood. For the CDR3, the DNA is TGCGCCAGCAGGTACCTAAGCGGACAGGGAGAGACCCAGTACTTC. The encoded protein is CASRYLSGQGETQYF.